This TCR beta chain was captured in a study of blood T cell dynamics during melanoma immunotherapy. Findings and caveats of the study: PBMC repertoires of eventual disease-control patients split at W3 into clonality or diversity gains.

With respect to this clone: Its target is not known.

Profiled with immunoSEQ multiplex PCR; TCRdb holds only in-frame clones, not every one. This table has a few thousand clones, approximately 84% appearing once. The CDR3 length is 14 residues. Germline CDR1 and CDR2: MRHNA and SNTAGT. With V trimmed by 4 bases and J by 5 bases, 6 bases remained unmatched. The sample's time point: pre-treatment baseline. Patients with prior systemic cancer treatment, concomitant immunosuppressants, or other active malignancies were excluded. V gene TRBV6-4 combines with J gene TRBJ2-7; 9 bases line up with TRBD1. This TCR was recovered from a human donor with melanoma. The specimen was blood, collected from a patient treated with checkpoint blockade. As DNA, the CDR3 is TGTGCCAGCAGTGTACCGACAGGGGGGCACGAGCAGTACTTC. This encodes CASSVPTGGHEQYF.